The 9 T cell receptor beta chains below were found in one sample sequenced in a study of T cells in Graves' hyperthyroidism and ophthalmopathy. Amplification targeted TCR beta CDR3 regions from RNA transcripts. HTBI primers were employed in a first-round RT-PCR of the TCR CDR3. TCRdb recomputed calls from the multiplex PCR reads with MiXCR, one row per CDR3 protein. The sample lists 600,000 to 800,000 distinct CDR3 sequences, roughly a third seen once, with less than 35% in the top ten. The sample consisted of blood. Receptor source: a middle-aged woman with Graves' hyperthyroidism.

In the case of this clonotype: With a much larger clone just one base away, this may be a read error. CDR3 protein: CASSAGGAGNRPQHF. The DNA of the CDR3 is TGTGCCAGCAGCGCAGGGGGCGCGGGCAATCGGCCCCAGCATTTT. The chain has TRBV7-2 and TRBJ1-6, with 8 bases that match TRBD1. Gene TRBJ1-5 matches the end of the DNA better, so the J call may be wrong. This CDR3 has 15 residues. Per germline, CDR1 SGHTA and CDR2 FQGNSA.

J is TRBJ2-6 and V is TRBV29-1; no firm D call. The CDR3 contains 15 residues. In germline, CDR1 is SQVTM, CDR2 ANQGSEA. Trimming removed 7 bases at V and 0 bases at J, with 13 bases between. The CDR3 reads CSASTESSGANVLTF. The CDR3, as DNA: TGCAGCGCTTCGACTGAGAGCTCTGGGGCCAACGTCCTGACTTTC.

The CDR3 region has the DNA TGTGCCAGCAGCCAAGAACTAGCGGGAGCTGCTGGGGCCAACGTCCTGACTTTC. Translation gives CASSQELAGAAGANVLTF. This chain joins TRBV14 and TRBJ2-6; 11 bases line up with TRBD2. The germline CDR1 and CDR2 sequences are SGHDN and FVKESK. This CDR3 is 18 amino acids long. Germline trimming cut 0 bases from V and 2 bases from J; bases unmatched to any gene: 3.

This clonotype has a single count. This may arise from a read error, as a much more abundant clone is one base away. V is TRBV15 and J is TRBJ2-5; D is perhaps TRBD1 (7 bases). Trimming removed 10 bases from V and 1 base from J, with 16 bases in between. Germline V gene data show CDR1 as LNHNV and CDR2 as YYDKDF (reference sequence). CDR3 size: 14 residues. CDR3 nucleotide sequence: TGTGCCATCGCGACGGGGGACAGCCAAGAGACCCAGTACTTC. Amino acid sequence: CAIATGDSQETQYF.

In its sample, this clonotype was seen once. This chain links TRBV29-1 with TRBJ2-7; 7 positions agree with TRBD1. CDR3 length equals 13 residues. V lost 8 bases to trimming and J lost 1 base; unmatched junction nucleotides: 8. Germline CDR1 reads SQVTM; CDR2 reads ANQGSEA. CDR3 in amino acids: CSSYRTGSYEQYF. In nucleotides, the CDR3 is TGCAGCTCATACCGGACAGGTTCCTACGAGCAGTACTTC.

V is TRBV5-6 and J is TRBJ1-5; 9 nucleotides line up with TRBD1. Germline assignment: CDR1 SGHDT and CDR2 YYEEEE. The CDR3 covers 16 residues. Trimming cost V 4 bases and J 2 bases; bases outside gene matches: 7. The CDR3 DNA sequence: TGTGCCAGCAGCCGGGACAGGGAGAGGGGCAATCAGCCCCAGCATTTT. As protein: CASSRDRERGNQPQHF.

Of note for this clonotype: One base away lies a much larger clone, so this may be a sequencing read error. The rearrangement uses TRBV11-2 and TRBJ1-1; D gene ambiguous. The CDR3 sequence is 12 residues long. Germline V gives CDR1 SGHAT, CDR2 FQNNGV. The chain's CDR3 is CASSKRNTGAFF. The CDR3 coding sequence is TGTGCCAGCAGCAAGCGGAACACTGGAGCTTTCTTT.

This clonotype has ten or more counts. This chain uses TRBV29-1 with TRBJ1-2, with D tentatively TRBD1 (6 bases). Germline V gives CDR1 SQVTM, CDR2 ANQGSEA. This CDR3 has 13 amino acids. V lost 6 bases to trimming and J lost 3 bases, with 14 bases between them. The CDR3 DNA is TGCAGCGTCCGGACAGACCCTCACTATGGCTACACCTTC. Encoded protein: CSVRTDPHYGYTF.

This chain links TRBV7-3 with TRBJ1-2; D unclear. CDR1 and CDR2 (germline): SGHTA, FQGTGA. The CDR3 covers 14 residues. Trimming took 3 bases from V and 8 from J, leaving 16 bases between them. DNA for the CDR3: TGTGCCAGCAGCTTGACGGGCCAAGGGCGGGGCTACACCTTC. This codes for CASSLTGQGRGYTF. Filled out from reference TRBV7-3 and TRBJ1-2, the complete variable domain reads GAGVSQTPSNKVTEKGKYVELRCDPISGHTALYWYRQSLGQGPEFLIYFQGTGAADDSGLPNDRFFAVRPEGSVSTLKIQRTERGDSAVYLCASSLTGQGRGYTFGSGTRLTVV.